Following are 21 T cell receptor beta chains from one sample sequenced in a study of blood T cell repertoires in COVID-19 (dated by TCRdb to the early 2020s). The method behind the library was the immunoSEQ multiplex PCR assay. TCRdb took this table from immuneACCESS and kept in-frame rearrangements with V and J called. Such tables lack part of the clones; where checked against another copy, unresolved V genes explain under half of the gap, and the rest is unexplained. This sample lists 55,000 to 65,000 clones; 65% to 85% were detected once. The biggest ten clones account for about 25% of the sample. Sample: peripheral blood. The receptor source for this set is a human donor in a cohort sampled during active COVID-19.

The rearrangement uses TRBV5-6 and TRBJ2-1; D gene unclear. Trimming removed 2 bases from V and 0 bases from J, with 9 bases in between. This CDR3 is built from 15 residues. CDR1 is SGHDT and CDR2 is YYEEEE in the germline V gene. The DNA for the CDR3 is TGTGCCAGCAGCTTCTCGGCGGCCTCCTACAATGAGCAGTTCTTC. Translated: CASSFSAASYNEQFF.

This clone was observed a handful of times. The chain employs TRBV14 and TRBJ1-3, with unresolved D. The V end was cut by 1 base, the J end by 6 bases, with 4 bases between. The CDR3 length is 12 residues. Germline V gene lookup returns CDR1 SGHDN and CDR2 FVKESK. The DNA for the CDR3 is TGTGCCAGCAGCCAAGTCATAAACACCATATATTTT. Residues: CASSQVINTIYF.

V is TRBV5-1 and J is TRBJ2-2, with D tentatively TRBD2 (6 bases). This CDR3 spans 17 amino acids. V was trimmed by 4 bases and J by 2 bases, leaving 18 bases between them. Germline lookup yields CDR1 SGHRS and CDR2 YFSETQ. The CDR3 DNA is TGCGCCAGCAGCATGGAAAGGGGTGGACTAAACACCGGGGAGCTGTTTTTT. This codes for CASSMERGGLNTGELFF.

The chain links TRBV6-2 or TRBV6-3 to TRBJ2-1; 7 nucleotides agree with TRBD2. Germline CDR1 and CDR2: MNHEY and SVGEGT. J gave up 1 base and V 5 bases, and 8 bases lay outside the gene matches. The CDR3 is made up of 16 amino acids. CDR3 region: CASSGHRGESYNEQFF. The CDR3 DNA reads as TGTGCCAGCAGTGGCCACCGGGGGGAGTCCTACAATGAGCAGTTCTTC.

This clone showed up just once. The chain joins TRBV5-4 to TRBJ1-1; a weak D match, TRBD1 (6 bases). There are 14 residues in the CDR3. Germline V CDR1 and CDR2: SGHNT, YYREEE (reference sequence). V was trimmed by 7 bases and J by 3 bases, leaving 16 bases between them. CDR3 region: CASLLQGRDTEAFF. CDR3 bases: TGTGCCAGCCTATTACAGGGTCGGGACACTGAAGCTTTCTTT.

The chain uses TRBV18 and TRBJ2-5, with 13 bases aligning to TRBD2. V dropped 3 bases and J dropped 5; count of bases not matched to a gene: 12. CDR3 length equals 18 residues. Germline V gene lookup returns CDR1 KGHSH and CDR2 LQKENI. The DNA for the CDR3 is TGTGCCAGCTCACCGCTGCAGGGACTAGCGGGGTCCGGGGAGACCCAGTACTTC. Translated, it gives CASSPLQGLAGSGETQYF. The variable domain in full, with the rest retrieved from reference TRBV18 and TRBJ2-5, is NAGVMQNPRHLVRRRGQEARLRCSPMKGHSHVYWYRQLPEEGLKFMVYLQKENIIDESGMPKERFSAEFPKEGPSILRIQQVVRGDSAAYFCASSPLQGLAGSGETQYFGPGTRLLVL.

CDR3 in amino acids: CASSFLSGNTIYF. The CDR3 nucleotides read TGTGCCAGCAGCTTCCTCTCTGGAAACACCATATATTTT. The rearrangement uses TRBV11-3 and TRBJ1-3; D is unclear. The length of the CDR3 is 13 residues. Germline V gene sequence: CDR1 SGHNT, CDR2 YENEEA. The V end lost 3 bases, the J end lost 0 bases, and 3 bases lay between the germline ends.

This clone was observed a handful of times. The chain uses TRBV28 and TRBJ1-1; no clear D gene. Between the trimmed V and J ends, which lost 3 bases and 1 base, there was a span of 15 bases. Germline-derived CDR1 and CDR2 are MDHEN and SYDVKM. The CDR3 is 16 amino acids. The CDR3 sequence is CASSFDHGQPNTEAFF. Written as DNA, the CDR3 is TGTGCCAGCAGTTTTGATCATGGGCAGCCGAACACTGAAGCTTTCTTT.

This clone occurred a few times. The V gene is TRBV3-1 (or the pseudogene TRBV3-2), the J gene TRBJ1-6; TRBD1 matches 7 bases. Germline values: CDR1 LGHDT, CDR2 YNNKEL (reference sequence). The CDR3 covers 14 residues. The J segment lost 7 bases and the V segment lost 6 bases, leaving 6 bases of the junction unmatched. The DNA for the CDR3 is TGTGCCAGCAGTAGGGGGCGCGGGAATTCACCCCTCCACTTT. Translating gives CASSRGRGNSPLHF.

V gene TRBV6-6 combines with J gene TRBJ1-5; 7 bases map to TRBD1. V lost 5 bases, J lost 2 bases, and 9 bases stayed unmatched. CDR3 length: 16 amino acids. In germline, CDR1 is MNHNY, CDR2 SVGAGI (reference sequence). The CDR3 reads CASSTTGVGGNQPQHF. CDR3 coding DNA: TGTGCCAGCAGTACAACAGGGGTCGGAGGCAATCAGCCCCAGCATTTT.

This clone occurred many times. The J gene is TRBJ2-7, the V gene TRBV18; TRBD1 matches 7 bases. CDR1 is KGHSH and CDR2 is LQKENI in the germline V gene. This CDR3 is 19 amino acids long. J was trimmed by 2 bases and V by 3 bases; bases with no gene match: 19. CDR3 protein: CASSPLGTERASSPYEQYF. DNA of the CDR3: TGTGCCAGCTCACCGCTCGGGACAGAGAGGGCCTCTTCTCCCTACGAGCAGTACTTC.

The rearrangement links TRBV28 to TRBJ1-2; 7 positions agree with TRBD1. CDR3 size: 15 residues. Trimming took 5 bases from V and 0 from J; bases not matched to a gene: 6. Germline V lookup: CDR1 MDHEN, CDR2 SYDVKM. In nucleotides, the CDR3 is TGTGCCAGCAGTAAGCCGGGACAGACTAACTATGGCTACACCTTC. It specifies CASSKPGQTNYGYTF.

The rearrangement links TRBV4-1 to TRBJ2-5; no reliable D call. Germline V gene lookup returns CDR1 MGHRA and CDR2 YSYEKL. The V and J ends lost 3 bases and 1 base respectively, with 12 bases between them. This CDR3 is 15 amino acids long. CDR3 sequence reads: CASSQPGASQETQYF. The CDR3 DNA reads TGCGCCAGCAGCCAGCCAGGTGCGTCCCAAGAGACCCAGTACTTC.

The chain combines TRBV5-1 with TRBJ2-1; 7 bases are a match to TRBD2. The germline V gene has CDR1 SGHRS and CDR2 YFSETQ. V was pared by 7 bases and J by 8 bases, with 15 bases of the junction left unmatched. This CDR3 has 15 amino acids. The CDR3 coding sequence is TGCGCCAGCGGGATCTCTAGCGGCGGAGAAGATGAGCAGTTCTTC. It codes for CASGISSGGEDEQFF.

The chain has TRBV28 and TRBJ2-1; 10 positions agree with TRBD2. This CDR3 has 19 residues. With 1 base clipped from V and 10 bases from J, the junction kept 19 bases outside the gene matches. Germline CDR1 is MDHEN and CDR2 is SYDVKM. DNA of the CDR3: TGTGCCAGCAGTTTATTAGCGGGACTAGCGTTGTCCCGGGAGCGGGAGCAGTTCTTC. Translated: CASSLLAGLALSREREQFF.

This clone was picked up many times. The V gene is TRBV18, the J gene TRBJ1-4, with TRBD1 as a possible D gene (6 bases). Per germline, CDR1 KGHSH and CDR2 LQKENI. The CDR3 sequence is 15 residues long. The V gene lost 4 bases and the J gene lost 7 bases, with 16 bases spanning the gap. The CDR3 loop is CASSRPSGEGEKLFF. Written as DNA, the CDR3 is TGTGCCAGCTCACGACCTTCAGGGGAAGGTGAAAAACTGTTTTTT. Together with reference TRBV18 and TRBJ1-4, the CDR3 gives the full variable domain: NAGVMQNPRHLVRRRGQEARLRCSPMKGHSHVYWYRQLPEEGLKFMVYLQKENIIDESGMPKERFSAEFPKEGPSILRIQQVVRGDSAAYFCASSRPSGEGEKLFFGSGTQLSVL.

The chain has TRBV12-3 or TRBV12-4 and TRBJ1-1, with 7 bases that match TRBD1. V dropped 3 bases and J dropped 4; count of bases not matched to a gene: 2. The CDR3 runs to 13 residues. This CDR3 reads CASSFAGGTEAFF. The DNA for the CDR3 is TGTGCCAGCAGTTTCGCAGGGGGCACTGAAGCTTTCTTT.

The genes are TRBV7-2 and TRBJ1-2; D is ambiguous. V gave up 5 bases and J gave up 5 bases, with 15 bases separating them. This CDR3 has 14 amino acids. The V gene's germline CDR1 is SGHTA and CDR2 FQGNSA. The CDR3 DNA follows: TGTGCCAGCAGCCCCTACTTAAACGGGTATGGCTACACCTTC. It specifies CASSPYLNGYGYTF.

The J gene is TRBJ2-3, the V gene TRBV3-1 (or the pseudogene TRBV3-2), with 8 positions matching TRBD1. This CDR3 has 16 residues. The trim removed 4 bases at V and 5 bases at J, leaving 11 bases unmatched. Germline lookup yields CDR1 LGHDT and CDR2 YNNKEL (reference sequence). The CDR3 region has the DNA TGTGCCAGCAGCCCACCCGGGGCCAGGGGGCGAGATACGCAGTATTTT. Its protein product is CASSPPGARGRDTQYF.

CDR3 DNA: TGTGCCAGCAGCCACCCGGGACTAGCGGGGGCAGAGACCCAGTACTTC. Translation gives CASSHPGLAGAETQYF. The genes are TRBV11-3 and TRBJ2-5; 14 bases match TRBD2. The CDR3 is 16 amino acids. Germline V gives CDR1 SGHNT, CDR2 YENEEA. Unmatched junction bases numbered 6, after V lost 5 bases and J lost 4 bases.

The chain is built from TRBV13 and TRBJ2-7; D is perhaps TRBD1 (5 bases). The CDR3 extends over 13 amino acids. V was trimmed by 1 base and J by 6 bases, leaving 10 bases between them. Germline V gene data show CDR1 as PRHDT and CDR2 as FYEKMQ (reference sequence). CDR3 amino acids: CASSLVSQGEQYF. The CDR3 coding sequence is TGTGCCAGCAGCTTAGTCAGTCAGGGCGAGCAGTACTTC.